The T cell receptor beta chain described here comes from a study of CD8 T cells in Susac syndrome. Study-wide results and caveats: As the study acknowledged, the number of individuals in its TCR sequencing and HLA analysis was relatively small.

The CDR3 sequence is 12 residues long. V shed 4 bases and J shed 7 bases, with 8 bases lying between them. Germline lookup yields CDR1 WSHSY and CDR2 SAAADI. Turning to this clonotype: The antigen remains undetermined.

The T cells that were sequenced for TCR beta were CD8+ and CD4+ cells from blood. Roughly 0.45 to 1 ug RNA was reverse transcribed with random hexamers. An immunoSEQ multiplex PCR amplified TCR beta CDR3 over 54 Vbeta and 13 Jbeta. TCRdb re-called the immunoSEQ multiplex PCR reads through MiXCR, storing one row per CDR3 protein. The repertoire holds about 300,000 distinct CDR3 sequences, with 65% to 90% as singletons. The chain combines TRBV10-2 with TRBJ2-1; D call uncertain. Source material: CD8+ T cells from PBMCs. The receptor comes from a human donor with multiple sclerosis. The CDR3 nucleotides read TGCGCCAGCAGTGTAAGTTCGAATGAGCAGTTCTTC. This codes for CASSVSSNEQFF.